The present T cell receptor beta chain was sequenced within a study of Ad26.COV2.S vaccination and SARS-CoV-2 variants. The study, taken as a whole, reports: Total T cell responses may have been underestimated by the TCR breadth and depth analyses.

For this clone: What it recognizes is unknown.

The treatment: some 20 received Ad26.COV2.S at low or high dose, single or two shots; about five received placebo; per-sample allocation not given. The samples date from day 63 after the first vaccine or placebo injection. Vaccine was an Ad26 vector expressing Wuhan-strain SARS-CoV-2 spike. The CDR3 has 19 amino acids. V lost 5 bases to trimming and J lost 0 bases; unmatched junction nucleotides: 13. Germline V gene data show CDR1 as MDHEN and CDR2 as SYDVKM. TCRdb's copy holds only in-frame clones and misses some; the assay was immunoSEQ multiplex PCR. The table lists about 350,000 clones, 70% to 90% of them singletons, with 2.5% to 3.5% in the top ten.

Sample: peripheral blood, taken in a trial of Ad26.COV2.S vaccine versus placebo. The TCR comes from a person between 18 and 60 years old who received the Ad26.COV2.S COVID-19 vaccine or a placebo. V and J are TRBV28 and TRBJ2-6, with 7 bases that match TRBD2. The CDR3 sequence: CASSLRAGARRSGANVLTF. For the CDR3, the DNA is TGTGCCAGCAGTCTTCGGGCGGGAGCCAGGCGCTCTGGGGCCAACGTCCTGACTTTC.